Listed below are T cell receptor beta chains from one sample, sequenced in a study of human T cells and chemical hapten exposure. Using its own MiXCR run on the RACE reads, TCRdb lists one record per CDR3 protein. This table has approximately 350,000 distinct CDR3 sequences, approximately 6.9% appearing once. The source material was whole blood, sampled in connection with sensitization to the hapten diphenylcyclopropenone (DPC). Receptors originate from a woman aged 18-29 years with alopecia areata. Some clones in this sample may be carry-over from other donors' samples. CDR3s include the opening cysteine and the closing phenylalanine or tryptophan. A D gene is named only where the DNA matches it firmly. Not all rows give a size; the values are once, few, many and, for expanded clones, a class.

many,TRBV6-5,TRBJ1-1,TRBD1,TGTGCCAGCAGTTACTCGACTGGGACAGGGACGAACACTGAAGCTTTCTTT,CASSYSTGTGTNTEAFF
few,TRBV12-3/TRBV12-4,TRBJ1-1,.,TGTGCCAGCAGCGACAGTGGAGGGTCCGCTGAAGCTTTCTTT,CASSDSGGSAEAFF
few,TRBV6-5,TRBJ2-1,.,TGTGCCAGCAGTCCGGGCCTCTCGGGGCAGTTCTTC,CASSPGLSGQFF
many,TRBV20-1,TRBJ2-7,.,TGCAGTGCTAGAGATGCCCTCGGAGAGCAGTACTTC,CSARDALGEQYF
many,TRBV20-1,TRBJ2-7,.,TGCAGTGCTTTAGGACAACCCTACGAGCAGTACTTC,CSALGQPYEQYF
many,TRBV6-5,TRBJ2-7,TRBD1,TGTGCCAGCACCCCAAGCGGGACAGGGAGGTACGAGCAGTACTTC,CASTPSGTGRYEQYF
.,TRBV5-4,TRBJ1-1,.,TGTGCCAGCATAGAGGGGCCAACGAACACTGAAGCTTTCTTT,CASIEGPTNTEAFF
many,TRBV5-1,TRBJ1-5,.,TGCGCCAGCAGCCAGGACCCGGATCAGCCCCAGCATTTT,CASSQDPDQPQHF
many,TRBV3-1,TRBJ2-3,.,TGTGCCAGCAGCCTACAGGGGGGGCCCGGCACAGATACGCAGTATTTT,CASSLQGGPGTDTQYF
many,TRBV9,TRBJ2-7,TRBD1,TGTGCCAGCAGCCCTGGACAGGGGTCCCACGAGCAGTACTTC,CASSPGQGSHEQYF
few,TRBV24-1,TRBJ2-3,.,TGTGCCACCAGTGATTCCCGCCGTAAGGCAGATACGCAGTATTTT,CATSDSRRKADTQYF
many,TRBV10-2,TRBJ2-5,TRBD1,TGCGCCAGCAGTTTAAACAGGGGGGAGACCCAGTACTTC,CASSLNRGETQYF
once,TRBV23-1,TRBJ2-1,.,TGCGCCAGCAATGAGAATGAGCAGTTCTTC,CASNENEQFF
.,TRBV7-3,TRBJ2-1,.,TGTGCCAGCAGCTTAAACGCCAATGAGCAGTTCTTC,CASSLNANEQFF
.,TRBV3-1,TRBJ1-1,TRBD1,TGTGCCAGCAGCCAAGAGATACATTCTTACAGGGGGAGCGAAGCTTTCTTT,CASSQEIHSYRGSEAFF
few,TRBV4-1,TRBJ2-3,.,TGCGCCAGCAGCCACCCCACAGATACGCAGTATTTT,CASSHPTDTQYF
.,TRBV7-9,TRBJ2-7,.,TGTGCCAGCAGCTTAGCGCGCGATTTCGGGACCGAGCAGTACTTC,CASSLARDFGTEQYF
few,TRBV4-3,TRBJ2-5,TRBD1,TGCGCCAGCAGCCTCCGCGTAACAGGGGGTTTACAAGAGACCCAGTACTTC,CASSLRVTGGLQETQYF
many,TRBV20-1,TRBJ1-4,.,TGCAGTGCTAGAGCCCCGACAGAAGATAATGAAAAACTGTTTTTT,CSARAPTEDNEKLFF
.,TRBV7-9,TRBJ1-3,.,TGTGCCAGCAGCCGCTCTGGAAACACCATATATTTT,CASSRSGNTIYF
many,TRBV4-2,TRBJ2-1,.,TGTGCCAGCAGCCAGTCGGGACTCGAAAAATACAATGAGCAGTTCTTC,CASSQSGLEKYNEQFF
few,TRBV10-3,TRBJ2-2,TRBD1,TGTGCCATCAGTGAGTCGCGACAGGGAACCGGGGAGCTGTTTTTT,CAISESRQGTGELFF
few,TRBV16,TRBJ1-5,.,TGTGCCAGCAGCCTGGGGGGGCTGAATGATCAGCCCCAGCATTTT,CASSLGGLNDQPQHF
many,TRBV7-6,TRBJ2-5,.,TGTGCCAGCAGCTTAGCGGCGGAGACCCAGTACTTC,CASSLAAETQYF
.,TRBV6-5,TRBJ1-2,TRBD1,TGTGCCAGCACACCCCGGGACAGGGGGAGCTACACCTTC,CASTPRDRGSYTF
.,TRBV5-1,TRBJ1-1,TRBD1,TGCGCCAGCAGCTCTTGGACAGGGCCGGTGAACACTGAAGCTTTCTTT,CASSSWTGPVNTEAFF
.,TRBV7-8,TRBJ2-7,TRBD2,TGTGCCAGCAGCTTAGCCGCGGGGGTTTCCTACGAGCAGTACTTC,CASSLAAGVSYEQYF
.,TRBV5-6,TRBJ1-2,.,TGTGCCAGCAGCTTGGTGCGGGGCCTTAACTATGGCTACACCTTC,CASSLVRGLNYGYTF
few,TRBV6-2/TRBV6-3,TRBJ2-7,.,TGTGCCAGCAGGCGGGACAGTGCTTTTTACGAGCAGTACTTC,CASRRDSAFYEQYF
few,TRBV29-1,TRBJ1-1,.,TGCAGCGCTCAAACGGTGGACACTGAAGCTTTCTTT,CSAQTVDTEAFF
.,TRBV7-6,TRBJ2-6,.,TGTGCCAGCAGCTCGGACGGCGCCTTATCTGGGGCCAACATCCTGACTTTC,CASSSDGALSGANILTF
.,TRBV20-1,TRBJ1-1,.,TGCAGTGCTAGTGGGGGAGCGAACACTGAAGCTTTCTTT,CSASGGANTEAFF
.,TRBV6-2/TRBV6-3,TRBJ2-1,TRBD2,TGTGCCAGCACCGCCGGTCTAGCGGGGGGCTCCTCCTCCTACAATGAGCAGTTCTTC,CASTAGLAGGSSSYNEQFF
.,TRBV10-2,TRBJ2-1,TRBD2,TGCGCCAGCAGTCCTTCCCCCCTTACTAGCGATGTTGAGCAGTTCTTC,CASSPSPLTSDVEQFF
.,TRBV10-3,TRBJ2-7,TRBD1,TGTGCCATCAGTGAAAGACAGGGGGCTGACGAGCAGTACTTC,CAISERQGADEQYF